These 29 T cell receptor beta chains came from one sample sequenced in a study of T cell responses to AZD1222 COVID-19 vaccine. Profiled with immunoSEQ multiplex PCR; TCRdb holds only in-frame clones, not every one. The top ten clones hold approximately 3% of a sample with about 140,000 clones, under 95% of them seen once. The starting material was peripheral blood, obtained on day 0 of AZD1222 vaccination. The receptors come from an adult in good health.

The rearrangement uses TRBV2 and TRBJ2-2, with 11 positions matching TRBD2. After removal of 11 bases from V and 6 bases from J, the junction contained 11 bases not matched to a gene. The CDR3 has 15 residues. The germline gives CDR1 SNHLY, CDR2 FYNNEI. CDR3 DNA: TGTGCCGGTCGGCGACTAGCGGGATTGGCCGGGGAGCTGTTTTTT. This encodes CAGRRLAGLAGELFF. The whole variable domain, remainder taken from reference TRBV2 and TRBJ2-2, is EPEVTQTPSHQVTQMGQEVILRCVPISNHLYFYWYRQILGQKVEFLVSFYNNEISEKSEIFDDQFSVERPDGSNFTLKIRSTKLEDSAMYFCAGRRLAGLAGELFFGEGSRLTVL.

The gene calls are TRBV9 and TRBJ1-3; no clear D. The CDR3 is 15 residues long. Germline V gene sequence: CDR1 SGDLS, CDR2 YYNGEE. V lost 3 bases and J lost 4, with 14 bases in between. In DNA form, the CDR3 reads TGTGCCAGCAGCGAGGCCAGTCTACAGGGAAACACCATATATTTT. This codes for CASSEASLQGNTIYF.

This chain connects TRBV7-2 to TRBJ1-2, with D maybe TRBD1 (5 bases). The V end lost 5 bases, the J end lost 8 bases, and 21 bases lay between the germline ends. Germline V CDR1 and CDR2: SGHTA, FQGNSA. The CDR3 covers 15 residues. The CDR3 loop is CASSPPGTLNIGYTF. In DNA form, the CDR3 reads TGTGCCAGCAGCCCGCCGGGGACCCTTAATATCGGCTACACCTTC.

This rearrangement joins TRBV10-2 to TRBJ2-2; D unresolved. Looked up from germline, CDR1 is WSHSY and CDR2 is SAAADI. The CDR3 runs 16 residues. V was shortened by 0 bases and J by 4 bases, with 12 bases between the two germline ends. In DNA form, the CDR3 reads TGCGCCAGCAGTGAGTCGATAGTGGTCCCCACCGGGGAGCTGTTTTTT. Translation: CASSESIVVPTGELFF.

The rearrangement links TRBV3-1 (or the pseudogene TRBV3-2) to TRBJ2-5; D not resolved. V was trimmed by 0 bases and J by 5 bases, leaving 7 bases between them. CDR3 size: 13 residues. Germline CDR1 and CDR2: LGHDT and YNNKEL (reference sequence). This CDR3 is CASSQDYSETQYF. Here the CDR3 DNA reads TGTGCCAGCAGCCAAGATTATTCGGAGACCCAGTACTTC.

This clone was detected once. The chain employs TRBV7-3 and TRBJ2-1; TRBD2 matches 12 bases. Germline V gene sequence: CDR1 SGHTA, CDR2 FQGTGA. J lost 6 bases, V lost 1 base, and 16 bases had no gene match. The CDR3 contains 20 residues. CDR3 nucleotide sequence: TGTGCCAGCAGCTTAAGAGGGACTCCTAGCGGGAGGGCCTTAGTCAATGAGCAGTTCTTC. Amino acid sequence: CASSLRGTPSGRALVNEQFF.

This clone was found once. The chain combines TRBV20-1 with TRBJ2-4; the D is unclear. V was shortened by 3 bases and J by 0 bases, with 12 bases between the two germline ends. The germline gives CDR1 DFQATT, CDR2 SNEGSKA (reference sequence). The CDR3 contains 15 residues. The CDR3 reads CSASFPSGAKNIQYF. In DNA form, the CDR3 reads TGCAGTGCTAGTTTTCCATCCGGAGCCAAAAACATTCAGTACTTC.

The J gene is TRBJ2-7, the V gene TRBV11-1, with D unresolved. Per the germline V gene, CDR1 is SGHAT and CDR2 is FQDESV (reference sequence). The CDR3 runs 14 residues. V was clipped by 4 bases and J by 0 bases, with 10 bases between them. The CDR3 loop reads CASSSSRSSYEQYF. CDR3 in DNA: TGTGCCAGCAGCTCGAGCAGGAGCTCCTACGAGCAGTACTTC.

The V call is TRBV11-3, the J call TRBJ2-5, with 14 bases matching TRBD2. Germline V gene lookup returns CDR1 SGHNT and CDR2 YENEEA. The CDR3 contains 17 residues. With 1 base clipped from V and 3 bases from J, the junction kept 4 bases outside the gene matches. The CDR3 protein is CASSLGLGLAGEETQYF. In DNA, the CDR3 is TGTGCCAGCAGCTTAGGGTTGGGACTAGCGGGAGAAGAGACCCAGTACTTC. The full variable domain, rest sourced from reference TRBV11-3 and TRBJ2-5, is EAGVVQSPRYKIIEKKQPVAFWCNPISGHNTLYWYLQNLGQGPELLIRYENEEAVDDSQLPKDRFSAERLKGVDSTLKIQPAELGDSAVYLCASSLGLGLAGEETQYFGPGTRLLVL.

CDR3 amino acids: CASSPGQGIGDGYTF. CDR3 nucleotide sequence: TGTGCCAGCAGCCCAGGACAGGGGATAGGGGATGGCTACACCTTC. The chain couples TRBV7-9 to TRBJ1-2; 9 bases match TRBD1. From germline, CDR1 is SEHNR and CDR2 FQNEAQ (reference sequence). The CDR3 loop spans 15 amino acids. J was trimmed by 6 bases and V by 5 bases; bases with no gene match: 10.

In this sample, this clone turned up many times. The chain has TRBV7-9 and TRBJ2-4; tentatively, D is TRBD2 (6 bases). Between the trimmed V and J ends, which lost 2 bases and 3 bases, there was a span of 8 bases. This CDR3 spans 14 amino acids. CDR1 and CDR2 (germline): SEHNR, FQNEAQ (reference sequence). The CDR3 loop is CASSLQEGKNIQYF. Written as DNA, the CDR3 is TGTGCCAGCAGCTTACAGGAGGGCAAAAACATTCAGTACTTC.

The chain carries TRBV7-2 and TRBJ2-7; D unclear. Per the germline V gene, CDR1 is SGHTA and CDR2 is FQGNSA. V dropped 4 bases and J dropped 0 bases, with 7 bases sitting between them. CDR3 length: 13 residues. CDR3: CASSSVSSYEQYF. The CDR3 DNA reads as TGTGCCAGCAGCTCAGTGAGCTCCTACGAGCAGTACTTC.

This clone was detected once. The chain has TRBV12-3 or TRBV12-4 and TRBJ2-7; D call uncertain. Trimming pared 3 bases from V and 7 bases from J, leaving 13 bases between. The CDR3 is made up of 13 amino acids. The CDR3 sequence is CASSFPGADEQYF. In nucleotides, the CDR3 is TGTGCCAGCAGTTTTCCTGGAGCTGATGAGCAGTACTTC.

V and J are TRBV28 and TRBJ2-6, with D unclear. This CDR3 spans 15 amino acids. CDR1 is MDHEN and CDR2 is SYDVKM in the germline V gene. The V end lost 5 bases, the J end lost 1 base, and 9 bases lay between the germline ends. The chain's CDR3 is CASSLGISGANVLTF. CDR3 coding DNA: TGTGCCAGCAGTCTTGGTATATCTGGGGCCAACGTCCTGACTTTC.

This chain links TRBV5-5 with TRBJ1-5, with 7 positions matching TRBD1. The V gene's germline CDR1 is SGHKS and CDR2 YYEKEE (reference sequence). This CDR3 contains 14 residues. V gave up 4 bases and J gave up 6 bases; unmatched junction bases: 7. The CDR3 is CASSETGEGQPQHF. As DNA, the CDR3 is TGTGCCAGCAGCGAAACAGGGGAGGGTCAGCCCCAGCATTTT.

This sequence joins TRBV11-2 and TRBJ2-7; no clear D. CDR3 length: 12 residues. Germline CDR1 SGHAT, CDR2 FQNNGV. V was pared by 6 bases and J by 4 bases, with 10 bases between. CDR3 sequence (DNA): TGTGCCAGCAGTTCTAAGCCTTACGAGCAGTACTTC. Amino acid sequence: CASSSKPYEQYF.

The chain links TRBV5-4 to TRBJ2-5, with D possibly being TRBD2 (6 bases). The V and J ends lost 2 bases and 5 bases respectively, with 25 bases between them. Germline V gene lookup returns CDR1 SGHNT and CDR2 YYREEE (reference sequence). CDR3 length equals 18 residues. The CDR3 DNA sequence: TGTGCCAGCAGCTTAGTGGCGCGCCGGGACTTCGTCGTCGAGACCCAGTACTTC. Its protein is CASSLVARRDFVVETQYF.

The rearrangement links TRBV5-1 to TRBJ1-1; 7 bases are a match to TRBD1. The CDR3 sequence is 12 residues long. J gave up 4 bases and V 5 bases, and 2 bases lay outside the gene matches. The germline V gene encodes CDR1 SGHRS and CDR2 YFSETQ. The CDR3 is CASSPGGTEAFF. CDR3 sequence (DNA): TGCGCCAGCAGTCCAGGGGGCACTGAAGCTTTCTTT.

The sample holds a few counts of this clone. The rearrangement links TRBV7-8 to TRBJ1-5, with D tentatively TRBD1 (6 bases). The CDR3 is 16 amino acids. V was pared by 1 base and J by 3 bases, with 13 bases between. The germline CDR1 and CDR2 sequences are SGHVS and FQNEAQ. This CDR3 reads CASSLVGQGTNQPQHF. CDR3 in DNA: TGTGCCAGCAGCTTAGTAGGGCAGGGGACCAATCAGCCCCAGCATTTT.

V and J are TRBV28 and TRBJ1-5; D is uncertain. Trimming pared 6 bases from V and 1 base from J, leaving 10 bases between. The CDR3 spans 14 residues. The germline CDR1 and CDR2 sequences are MDHEN and SYDVKM. Here the CDR3 reads CASRRRTSNQPQHF. The CDR3 DNA reads TGTGCCAGCAGGCGCCGAACGAGCAATCAGCCCCAGCATTTT.

V usage is TRBV6-4 and J usage is TRBJ2-2; no clear D. The CDR3 has 13 residues. Trimming stripped 3 bases from V and 4 bases from J, with 6 bases between. Germline values: CDR1 MRHNA, CDR2 SNTAGT. CDR3 coding DNA: TGTGCCAGCAGTGAATTGGTCACCGGGGAGCTGTTTTTT. Amino acid sequence: CASSELVTGELFF.

The chain couples TRBV4-1 to TRBJ2-7, with a tentative D call TRBD2 (7 bases). The germline CDR1 and CDR2 sequences are MGHRA and YSYEKL. This CDR3 is built from 15 residues. Trimming removed 1 base at V and 4 bases at J, with 14 bases between. CDR3 sequence (DNA): TGCGCCAGCAGCCAAGTGTGGGGAGGGGGATACGAGCAGTACTTC. Translation: CASSQVWGGGYEQYF.

The count of this clone is one. This rearrangement joins TRBV28 to TRBJ2-1; 9 nucleotides agree with TRBD2. Looked up from germline, CDR1 is MDHEN and CDR2 is SYDVKM. With 10 bases clipped from V and 7 bases from J, the junction kept 17 bases outside the gene matches. The CDR3 is 16 residues long. This chain's CDR3 is CATTRYGTSFQNEQFF. The CDR3 DNA reads TGTGCCACCACAAGATACGGGACTAGCTTTCAAAATGAGCAGTTCTTC.

The chain joins TRBV18 to TRBJ1-1, with 7 positions matching TRBD1. The CDR3 sequence is 16 residues long. With V trimmed by 6 bases and J by 5 bases, 15 bases remained unmatched. The germline V gene encodes CDR1 KGHSH and CDR2 LQKENI. The CDR3 here is CASSPYRGGSSTEAFF. The CDR3 nucleotides read TGTGCCAGCTCGCCCTACAGGGGAGGAAGCAGTACTGAAGCTTTCTTT.

The V call is TRBV5-4, the J call TRBJ2-7; 9 nucleotides match TRBD1. Germline-derived CDR1 and CDR2 are SGHNT and YYREEE (reference sequence). The CDR3 covers 16 residues. With V trimmed by 0 bases and J by 3 bases, 7 bases remained unmatched. The DNA for the CDR3 is TGTGCCAGCAGCTTGGGTCTCGGGACAGGGAACTACGAGCAGTACTTC. This codes for CASSLGLGTGNYEQYF.

This clone was seen more than once but under ten times. V is TRBV6-2 or TRBV6-3 and J is TRBJ1-5; D ambiguous. This CDR3 has 13 residues. Trimming cost V 3 bases and J 1 base, with 4 bases left between them. In germline, CDR1 is MNHEY, CDR2 SVGEGT. DNA of the CDR3: TGTGCCAGCAGTTATCGGAGCAATCAGCCCCAGCATTTT. Amino acid sequence: CASSYRSNQPQHF.

This clone was found once. The rearrangement joins TRBV24-1 to TRBJ2-1; 9 bases are shared with TRBD1. Looked up from germline, CDR1 is KGHDR and CDR2 is SFDVKD. The ends lost 5 bases at V and 4 bases at J; junction bases unmatched: 5. The CDR3 loop spans 15 amino acids. The CDR3 DNA is TGTGCCACCAGTGGGGGACAGGGATATTACAATGAGCAGTTCTTC. This gives the protein CATSGGQGYYNEQFF.

The rearrangement joins TRBV5-1 to TRBJ1-1, with a possible D match to TRBD1 (5 bases). This CDR3 contains 16 residues. Trimming took 0 bases from V and 0 from J, leaving 12 bases between them. The V gene's germline CDR1 is SGHRS and CDR2 YFSETQ. CDR3 amino acids: CASSLERGHVNTEAFF. The CDR3 DNA follows: TGCGCCAGCAGCTTGGAACGGGGCCATGTGAACACTGAAGCTTTCTTT.

CDR3 residues: CASSPETGSPLHF. CDR3 sequence (DNA): TGTGCCAGCAGTCCCGAGACGGGGTCACCCCTCCACTTT. This chain links TRBV6-5 with TRBJ1-6; D is uncertain. In germline, CDR1 is MNHEY, CDR2 SVGAGI. V was shortened by 5 bases and J by 10 bases, with 12 bases between the two germline ends. This CDR3 is built from 13 residues.